Presented here are 21 T cell receptor beta chains from one specimen sequenced in a study of blood T cell repertoires in COVID-19. Sequencing was performed with immunoSEQ multiplex PCR; in TCRdb, only in-frame clones are kept and a portion is missing. The sample shows about 190,000 clones, roughly 80% of them seen only once. Sequencing used peripheral blood. These TCRs come from a human donor in a cohort sampled during active COVID-19.

The V gene is TRBV7-2, the J gene TRBJ2-3, with D possibly being TRBD2 (5 bases). CDR1 is SGHTA, CDR2 FQGNSA, per germline. Trimming shortened V by 7 bases and J by 6 bases, and 17 bases separated the two germline ends. CDR3 length: 14 residues. DNA for the CDR3: TGTGCCAGCACCCAAGGACTCTCGACGGATACGCAGTATTTT. Its protein is CASTQGLSTDTQYF.

This clone was seen only a few times. The chain couples TRBV7-8 to TRBJ1-2; D is unresolved. The V gene's germline CDR1 is SGHVS and CDR2 FQNEAQ. Between the trimmed V and J ends, which lost 1 base and 5 bases, there was a span of 20 bases. This CDR3 has 17 residues. The CDR3 reads CASSLGGFVPGGYGYTF. CDR3 DNA: TGTGCCAGCAGCTTAGGGGGTTTCGTCCCGGGAGGATATGGCTACACCTTC.

Remarks on this clone: The CDR3 does not end in the conserved phenylalanine or tryptophan, so this is likely a read error. The DNA is omitted, as the CDR3 cannot be located on it reliably, and the CDR3 follows TCRdb's listing. The V call is TRBV28, the J call TRBJ1-1; the DNA was not used to check the table's D call, TRBD1. The CDR3 has 10 amino acids, counting both end residues. Germline V lookup: CDR1 MDHEN, CDR2 SYDVKM. CDR3 sequence: CASSPPRVLA.

The rearrangement uses TRBV19 and TRBJ2-7; D possibly corresponds to TRBD1 (6 bases). The CDR3 sequence is 13 residues long. V lost 4 bases, J lost 1 base, and 8 bases lay in between. From germline, CDR1 is LNHDA and CDR2 SQIVND (reference sequence). The DNA of the CDR3 is TGTGCCAGTAGTACCGGACAGTCCTACGAGCAGTACTTC. Translating gives CASSTGQSYEQYF.

This clone was recorded once. V is TRBV4-2 and J is TRBJ2-3; D is undetermined. The V gene lost 0 bases and the J gene lost 3 bases, with 7 bases spanning the gap. This CDR3 comprises 14 residues. Germline V gene sequence: CDR1 LGHNA, CDR2 YNFKEQ. Here the CDR3 reads CASSQDRKTDTQYF. Here the CDR3 DNA reads TGTGCCAGCAGCCAAGATAGAAAAACAGATACGCAGTATTTT.

The J gene is TRBJ1-3, the V gene TRBV5-6; D might be TRBD1 (5 bases). This CDR3 is 14 amino acids long. Deletions cut 5 bases from V and 4 bases from J, with 13 bases between. Per germline, CDR1 SGHDT and CDR2 YYEEEE. The CDR3 DNA follows: TGTGCCAGCAGTCGGGGGGGATCCGGAAACACCATATATTTT. Protein: CASSRGGSGNTIYF.

The genes are TRBV7-8 and TRBJ2-1, with 7 bases that match TRBD1. From germline, CDR1 is SGHVS and CDR2 FQNEAQ. This CDR3 is built from 14 residues. The ends lost 5 bases at V and 4 bases at J; junction bases unmatched: 5. The chain's CDR3 is CASSRGTEYNEQFF. CDR3 DNA sequence: TGTGCCAGCAGCCGAGGGACAGAGTACAATGAGCAGTTCTTC.

V usage is TRBV5-4 and J usage is TRBJ1-2; 11 bases fit TRBD1. V lost 0 bases and J lost 6; bases outside the gene matches: 10. CDR3 length equals 17 residues. CDR1 is SGHNT and CDR2 is YYREEE in the germline V gene (reference sequence). CDR3 coding DNA: TGTGCCAGCAGCTTGGTGGGGGGACAGGGGGTGTTGGATGGCTACACCTTC. Translated: CASSLVGGQGVLDGYTF.

CDR3: CASSKEGSGGSASLRTDTQYF. The CDR3 DNA is TGTGCCAGCAGCAAAGAAGGGAGCGGGGGGTCTGCCTCGCTGCGCACAGATACGCAGTATTTT. The J gene is TRBJ2-3, the V gene TRBV21-1; the D call in the table, TRBD2, was not verified against the DNA. TRBV21-1 counts as a pseudogene. The CDR3 totals 21 residues.

The chain employs TRBV5-1 and TRBJ2-3, with TRBD2 matching over 10 bases. The length of the CDR3 is 16 residues. The ends lost 3 bases at V and 2 bases at J; junction bases unmatched: 6. Germline lookup yields CDR1 SGHRS and CDR2 YFSETQ. The CDR3 region is CASSYLAGAHTDTQYF. The CDR3 DNA sequence: TGCGCCAGCAGCTATCTAGCGGGGGCCCACACAGATACGCAGTATTTT.

The chain couples TRBV29-1 to TRBJ2-2, with D uncertain. The CDR3 is 11 residues long. Germline V gene lookup returns CDR1 SQVTM and CDR2 ANQGSEA. Trimming shortened V by 8 bases and J by 1 base, and 5 bases separated the two germline ends. DNA for the CDR3: TGCAGCATCCAGAACACCGGGGAGCTGTTTTTT. Amino acid sequence: CSIQNTGELFF.

V gene TRBV5-1 combines with J gene TRBJ2-3; TRBD1 matches at 9 bases. Germline lookup yields CDR1 SGHRS and CDR2 YFSETQ. The trim removed 2 bases at V and 0 bases at J, leaving 4 bases unmatched. CDR3 size: 16 residues. CDR3 nucleotide sequence: TGCGCCAGCAGCTTCGGGACAGGGACTAGCACAGATACGCAGTATTTT. Translating it yields CASSFGTGTSTDTQYF.

This clone has just a few counts. V gene TRBV28 combines with J gene TRBJ2-1; D is uncertain. This CDR3 is built from 11 residues. Germline CDR1 and CDR2: MDHEN and SYDVKM. V lost 3 bases to trimming and J lost 7 bases, with 4 bases between them. CDR3 DNA sequence: TGTGCCAGCAGTTTGAGGAATGAGCAGTTCTTC. This encodes CASSLRNEQFF.

The chain employs TRBV27 and TRBJ2-7; 10 positions match TRBD2. Per germline, CDR1 MNHEY and CDR2 SMNVEV (reference sequence). The length of the CDR3 is 16 residues. Trimming at V came to 0 bases and at J to 3 bases, leaving 5 bases not matched to a gene. The CDR3 DNA reads TGTGCCAGCAGTTTATCTTCTAGCGGGGGAAGCTACGAGCAGTACTTC. Amino acid sequence: CASSLSSSGGSYEQYF.

This clone is a singleton in its sample. V and J are TRBV5-1 and TRBJ2-3; the match to TRBD2 covers 12 bases. Trimming removed 4 bases from V and 1 base from J; junction bases left unmatched: 4. CDR1 is SGHRS, CDR2 YFSETQ, per germline. The CDR3 is 16 amino acids. CDR3 region: CASSTGLAGRTDTQYF. CDR3 DNA: TGCGCCAGCAGCACCGGACTAGCGGGGCGCACAGATACGCAGTATTTT.

The chain has TRBV29-1 and TRBJ1-2; D is unresolved. The CDR3 is 12 residues long. CDR1 is SQVTM and CDR2 is ANQGSEA in the germline V gene. Trimming stripped 3 bases from V and 4 bases from J, with 9 bases between. The CDR3 sequence: CSVERQSYGYTF. CDR3 nucleotides: TGCAGCGTTGAGAGGCAGTCCTATGGCTACACCTTC. Variable domain in full (rest from reference TRBV29-1 and TRBJ1-2): SAVISQKPSRDICQRGTSLTIQCQVDSQVTMMFWYRQQPGQSLTLIATANQGSEATYESGFVIDKFPISRPNLTFSTLTVSNMSPEDSSIYLCSVERQSYGYTFGSGTRLTVV.

The CDR3 spells CASSFGPNYGYTF. Written as DNA, the CDR3 is TGTGCCAGCAGTTTTGGCCCTAACTATGGCTACACCTTC. The chain employs TRBV12-3 or TRBV12-4 and TRBJ1-2; no reliable D call. Trimming took 3 bases from V and 0 from J, leaving 5 bases between them. CDR3 size: 13 residues.

V gene TRBV9 combines with J gene TRBJ1-1; D call uncertain. V dropped 3 bases and J dropped 8 bases, with 14 bases sitting between them. CDR3 length: 13 amino acids. Germline CDR1 is SGDLS and CDR2 is YYNGEE. The CDR3 DNA reads as TGTGCCAGCAGCGCAACCCCTCTGGGCGAAGCTTTCTTT. Translated, it gives CASSATPLGEAFF.

The CDR3 here is CASSQDPRGTQYF. CDR3 coding DNA: TGTGCCAGCAGCCAAGACCCTAGGGGGACCCAGTACTTC. The chain recombines TRBV14 with TRBJ2-5, with D possibly being TRBD1 (5 bases). Germline V lookup: CDR1 SGHDN, CDR2 FVKESK. The CDR3 consists of 13 residues. V was cut by 0 bases and J by 7 bases, with 9 bases left in between.

The rearrangement uses TRBV21-1 and TRBJ2-7; TRBD2, the table's D call, was not compared with the DNA. TRBV21-1 is a listed pseudogene. CDR3 length: 17 residues. The CDR3 nucleotides are TGTGCCAGCAGGAAAAGAGGTGGCCGGGAGGATTGCCACGAGCAGTACTTC. This codes for CASRKRGGREDCHEQYF.

Worth noting for this clone: This CDR3 fails to terminate in the conserved phenylalanine or tryptophan, so it likely reflects a read error. The DNA is left out, because the CDR3 cannot be placed on it with certainty; the CDR3 is given as TCRdb lists it. This chain links TRBV6-1 with TRBJ1-2. The germline V gene encodes CDR1 MNHNS and CDR2 SASEGT. The CDR3 numbers 10 amino acids, ends counted. This CDR3 reads CASSEAGGVI.